These 11 T cell receptor beta chains originate from one sample sequenced in a study of cytomegalovirus exposure and HLA in healthy donors. The PCR had 60 Vbeta and 13 Jbeta primers. Generated by immunoSEQ multiplex PCR, the TCRdb table keeps only in-frame clones and is missing some. The table lists tens of thousands of clones, over 75% of them singletons. Sequencing was carried out using PBMCs. These receptors all come from a man aged 60-69 years in good health and CMV-seronegative.

This chain connects TRBV11-2 to TRBJ2-1; 13 bases fit TRBD2. The germline V gene has CDR1 SGHAT and CDR2 FQNNGV. CDR3 length: 16 amino acids. Trimming at V came to 2 bases and at J to 4 bases, leaving 2 bases not matched to a gene. CDR3 loop: CASSLSLAGGYNEQFF. The CDR3, as DNA: TGTGCCAGCAGCTTATCACTAGCGGGAGGGTACAATGAGCAGTTCTTC.

The J gene is TRBJ2-2, the V gene TRBV18; 10 bases match TRBD2. The germline V gene encodes CDR1 KGHSH and CDR2 LQKENI. The CDR3 is made up of 16 amino acids. The ends lost 3 bases at V and 5 bases at J; junction bases unmatched: 6. CDR3 region: CASSPASGRGTGELFF. In DNA form, the CDR3 reads TGTGCCAGCTCACCGGCCAGCGGGAGGGGGACCGGGGAGCTGTTTTTT.

The chain couples TRBV21-1 to TRBJ1-2; the table's D call TRBD1 went unverified against the DNA. TRBV21-1 is assigned pseudogene status. The CDR3 covers 16 residues. This CDR3 is CASRSTGRGVDYGYTF. The DNA for the CDR3 is TGTGCCAGTAGGTCCACGGGCAGGGGAGTGGACTATGGCTACACCTTC.

This clone appeared a few times. The genes are TRBV7-9 and TRBJ2-3; D call uncertain. Trimming took 5 bases from V and 4 from J, leaving 10 bases between them. Germline CDR1 and CDR2: SEHNR and FQNEAQ (reference sequence). The CDR3 extends over 13 amino acids. As DNA, the CDR3 is TGTGCCAGCAGCCCCCGTGGGCCAGATACGCAGTATTTT. It translates to CASSPRGPDTQYF.

The chain recombines TRBV5-1 with TRBJ2-5; 7 nucleotides match TRBD1. Germline V gene lookup returns CDR1 SGHRS and CDR2 YFSETQ. This CDR3 is 14 amino acids long. J gave up 0 bases and V 5 bases, and 4 bases lay outside the gene matches. CDR3 nucleotide sequence: TGCGCCAGCAGAGGGGGCCCTAACCAAGAGACCCAGTACTTC. This sequence encodes CASRGGPNQETQYF.

The rearrangement uses TRBV9 and TRBJ2-5, with a weak D call TRBD2 (5 bases). CDR3 length equals 14 residues. V dropped 3 bases and J dropped 2 bases, with 11 bases sitting between them. From germline, CDR1 is SGDLS and CDR2 YYNGEE. CDR3 sequence: CASSDSVSQETQYF. DNA for the CDR3: TGTGCCAGCAGCGATAGCGTATCTCAAGAGACCCAGTACTTC.

The chain couples TRBV28 to TRBJ2-1; 9 positions agree with TRBD2. Germline assignment: CDR1 MDHEN and CDR2 SYDVKM. Germline trimming cut 8 bases from V and 10 bases from J; bases unmatched to any gene: 15. This CDR3 is 15 amino acids long. CDR3 DNA sequence: TGTGCCAGCGTTTTGACTAGCGGAGTCCTGGGGGAGCAGTTCTTC. It translates to CASVLTSGVLGEQFF. Supplemented by reference TRBV28 and TRBJ2-1, the full variable domain reads DVKVTQSSRYLVKRTGEKVFLECVQDMDHENMFWYRQDPGLGLRLIYFSYDVKMKEKGDIPEGYSVSREKKERFSLILESASTNQTSMYLCASVLTSGVLGEQFFGPGTRLTVL.

The J gene is TRBJ1-1, the V gene TRBV6-5; D not certain. V dropped 0 bases and J dropped 0 bases, with 11 bases sitting between them. CDR1 and CDR2 from the germline V gene are MNHEY and SVGAGI. The CDR3 consists of 16 residues. The CDR3 here is CASSYSAVSVNTEAFF. Here the CDR3 DNA reads TGTGCCAGCAGTTACTCAGCGGTCTCAGTGAACACTGAAGCTTTCTTT.

The genes are TRBV30 and TRBJ2-5, with D maybe TRBD2 (6 bases). The J call may be in error: the DNA end matches TRBJ2-7 better. The CDR3 has 12 residues. Germline V lookup: CDR1 GTSNPN, CDR2 SVGIG (reference sequence). The CDR3 here is CALLRESYEQYF. CDR3 bases: TGTGCTTTGCTGCGGGAATCCTACGAGCAGTACTTC.

This clone was counted a single time. The chain links TRBV19 to TRBJ1-1; TRBD1 matches 10 bases. In germline, CDR1 is LNHDA, CDR2 SQIVND (reference sequence). Losses at the gene ends were 6 bases for V and 7 bases for J; bases not matched to a gene: 8. The CDR3 covers 14 residues. The DNA for the CDR3 is TGTGCCAGTAGGGACGGGACAGGGGTTAGTGAAGCTTTCTTT. Translating gives CASRDGTGVSEAFF.

This clone is a singleton in its sample. J is TRBJ2-7 and V is TRBV21-1; TRBD2 reflects the table's D call only, with no check against the DNA. TRBV21-1 is assigned pseudogene status. The CDR3 contains 13 residues. CDR3 in DNA: TGTGCCAGCAGCACCGCGGAACACTACGAGCAGTACTTC. Protein: CASSTAEHYEQYF.